The rows below give T cell receptor beta chains drawn from one sample of a study of blood T cell repertoires in COVID-19. Sequencing was performed with immunoSEQ multiplex PCR; in TCRdb, only in-frame clones are kept and a portion is missing. In the table there are 220,000 or so clones, roughly 80% of which are singletons. Sequencing input: peripheral blood. Receptor source: a woman in her sixties or seventies with acute or convalescent COVID-19. CDR3s include the opening cysteine and the closing phenylalanine or tryptophan. Each record gives: D gene, clone size, V gene, J gene, CDR3 protein, CDR3 DNA. A D gene is named only where the DNA matches it firmly. Some rows have no size entry. The others give once, few or many, or a class for an expanded clone.

d_call: TRBD1; clone_size: .; v_call: TRBV7-9; j_call: TRBJ2-5; cdr3_aa: CASSSHRGDRETQYF; cdr3_nt: TGTGCCAGCAGCTCACACAGGGGAGATCGTGAGACCCAGTACTTC
d_call: TRBD1; clone_size: .; v_call: TRBV19; j_call: TRBJ1-6; cdr3_aa: CASRQGERNSPLHF; cdr3_nt: TGTGCCAGTAGACAGGGGGAGCGTAATTCACCCCTCCACTTT
d_call: TRBD1; clone_size: .; v_call: TRBV5-8; j_call: TRBJ2-3; cdr3_aa: CASSLGETGVTDTQYF; cdr3_nt: TGTGCCAGCAGCTTGGGGGAGACAGGGGTCACAGATACGCAGTATTTT
d_call: .; clone_size: .; v_call: TRBV19; j_call: TRBJ2-3; cdr3_aa: CASRSSGSDTQYF; cdr3_nt: TGTGCCAGTAGAAGTTCGGGTTCAGATACGCAGTATTTT
d_call: .; clone_size: .; v_call: TRBV7-2; j_call: TRBJ1-1; cdr3_aa: CATIVGREAFF; cdr3_nt: TGTGCCACCATTGTTGGCCGTGAAGCTTTCTTT
d_call: .; clone_size: few; v_call: TRBV2; j_call: TRBJ1-4; cdr3_aa: CASGGQLNEKLFF; cdr3_nt: TGTGCCAGCGGCGGACAGCTTAATGAAAAACTGTTTTTT
d_call: TRBD1; clone_size: few; v_call: TRBV7-9; j_call: TRBJ2-3; cdr3_aa: CASSGTGGFGPDTQYF; cdr3_nt: TGTGCCAGCAGCGGTACAGGGGGTTTCGGGCCAGATACGCAGTATTTT
d_call: .; clone_size: .; v_call: TRBV10-3; j_call: TRBJ1-1; cdr3_aa: CATARGENTEAFF; cdr3_nt: TGTGCCACGGCCCGAGGAGAGAACACTGAAGCTTTCTTT
d_call: .; clone_size: .; v_call: TRBV5-5; j_call: TRBJ1-6; cdr3_aa: CASSPGNSPLHF; cdr3_nt: TGTGCCAGCAGCCCGGGGAATTCACCCCTCCACTTT
d_call: .; clone_size: .; v_call: TRBV19; j_call: TRBJ1-1; cdr3_aa: CASSILGGRTEAFF; cdr3_nt: TGTGCCAGTAGTATACTGGGGGGGCGTACTGAAGCTTTCTTT